These 19 T cell receptor beta chains were sequenced from one sample in a study of blood T cell repertoires in COVID-19. Only in-frame clones appear in the TCRdb table, and some are missing; sequencing was by immunoSEQ multiplex PCR. The data show roughly 300,000 clones, about 93% seen once. Sequenced: peripheral blood. The receptors were sampled from a woman between 25 and 40 years old with COVID-19, enrolled during active disease.

The genes are TRBV27 and TRBJ2-7; 8 bases align to TRBD1. Germline CDR1 MNHEY, CDR2 SMNVEV (reference sequence). V gave up 5 bases and J gave up 4 bases; unmatched junction bases: 7. This CDR3 is built from 14 residues. The CDR3 DNA reads TGTGCCAGCAGTCCCGGGACAGGCCCTTACGAGCAGTACTTC. It codes for CASSPGTGPYEQYF.

The chain recombines TRBV5-4 with TRBJ2-1; the D is unclear. The germline V gene encodes CDR1 SGHNT and CDR2 YYREEE (reference sequence). The ends were cut back, 4 bases at V and 4 bases at J, with 18 bases in the middle. The CDR3 runs 16 residues. This CDR3 reads CASSPGGQRPYNEQFF. CDR3 in DNA: TGTGCCAGCAGCCCTGGTGGCCAGAGGCCTTACAATGAGCAGTTCTTC. The full variable domain, with the rest looked up from reference TRBV5-4 and TRBJ2-1, is ETGVTQSPTHLIKTRGQQVTLRCSSQSGHNTVSWYQQALGQGPQFIFQYYREEENGRGNFPPRFSGLQFPNYSSELNVNALELDDSALYLCASSPGGQRPYNEQFFGPGTRLTVL.

This clone was observed a few times. The chain has TRBV28 and TRBJ1-1; D is unclear. Germline V gene sequence: CDR1 MDHEN, CDR2 SYDVKM. The V end was cut by 6 bases, the J end by 0 bases, with 17 bases between. The CDR3 covers 16 residues. As DNA, the CDR3 is TGTGCCAGCAGCCACGGACCGGGAAATATGAACACTGAAGCTTTCTTT. Residues: CASSHGPGNMNTEAFF.

The CDR3 here is CSVEGEAPYEQYF. As DNA, the CDR3 is TGCAGCGTTGAGGGAGAAGCCCCCTACGAGCAGTACTTC. The V and J genes are TRBV29-1 and TRBJ2-7; TRBD2 might be the D (5 bases). Germline CDR1 SQVTM, CDR2 ANQGSEA. CDR3 length: 13 amino acids. With 3 bases removed from V and 2 bases from J, the gap between germline ends came to 11 bases.

The rearrangement uses TRBV25-1 and TRBJ2-7, with 8 bases identical to TRBD1. In germline, CDR1 is MGHDK, CDR2 SYGVNS. V shed 7 bases and J 5 bases; nucleotides not matched to a gene: 13. The CDR3 covers 15 residues. This CDR3 is CASKGFEDREHEQYF. The CDR3 nucleotides are TGTGCCAGCAAGGGGTTCGAGGACAGGGAACACGAGCAGTACTTC.

This clone has more than one count but fewer than ten. The chain joins TRBV5-5 to TRBJ1-1, with 10 positions matching TRBD1. The length of the CDR3 is 15 residues. Looked up from germline, CDR1 is SGHKS and CDR2 is YYEKEE (reference sequence). The J segment lost 4 bases and the V segment lost 7 bases, leaving 10 bases of the junction unmatched. CDR3: CASHILGQGVTEAFF. CDR3 DNA: TGTGCCAGCCATATCCTTGGACAGGGGGTCACTGAAGCTTTCTTT.

The chain has TRBV6-6 and TRBJ2-2; D might be TRBD2 (5 bases). There are 14 residues in the CDR3. V lost 6 bases and J lost 5, with 13 bases in between. Germline V lookup: CDR1 MNHNY, CDR2 SVGAGI (reference sequence). The CDR3 here is CASRREPQTGELFF. The CDR3 nucleotides are TGTGCCAGCAGGAGGGAGCCACAGACCGGGGAGCTGTTTTTT.

The chain links TRBV4-1 to TRBJ2-5; perhaps TRBD2 as D (5 bases). Germline V gives CDR1 MGHRA, CDR2 YSYEKL. Trimming shortened V by 2 bases and J by 2 bases, and 9 bases separated the two germline ends. The CDR3 contains 14 residues. The CDR3 nucleotides are TGCGCCAGCAGCCAATTGGCGGGTCAAGAGACCCAGTACTTC. Amino acid sequence: CASSQLAGQETQYF.

The chain recombines TRBV5-1 with TRBJ2-2, with D tentatively TRBD2 (5 bases). This CDR3 is built from 17 residues. The V end was cut by 0 bases, the J end by 1 base, with 13 bases between. CDR1 and CDR2 from the germline V gene are SGHRS and YFSETQ. The CDR3 bases are TGCGCCAGCAGCTTGGTCTCAGCGGAGCTGAACACCGGGGAGCTGTTTTTT. As protein: CASSLVSAELNTGELFF.

The CDR3 loop is CASSVGLAGVSGANVLTF. The CDR3, as DNA: TGTGCCAGCAGCGTAGGCCTAGCGGGTGTCTCCGGGGCCAACGTCCTGACTTTC. This sequence joins TRBV9 and TRBJ2-6; 8 nucleotides match TRBD2. Germline trimming cut 0 bases from V and 4 bases from J; bases unmatched to any gene: 9. The germline V gene encodes CDR1 SGDLS and CDR2 YYNGEE. CDR3 size: 18 residues.

The chain uses TRBV27 and TRBJ2-1; 9 positions match TRBD1. With V trimmed by 5 bases and J by 4 bases, 6 bases remained unmatched. CDR1 is MNHEY and CDR2 is SMNVEV in the germline V gene (reference sequence). This CDR3 is 15 amino acids long. The CDR3 nucleotides read TGTGCCAGCAGTCTAGGACAGGGGCGGTACAATGAGCAGTTCTTC. Translating gives CASSLGQGRYNEQFF.

The chain uses TRBV7-3 and TRBJ2-5, with D unclear. V gave up 5 bases and J gave up 5 bases, with 12 bases separating them. CDR1 and CDR2 from the germline V gene are SGHTA and FQGTGA. The CDR3 loop spans 13 amino acids. CDR3 coding DNA: TGTGCCAGCAGCGAATCCAGGTTGGAGACCCAGTACTTC. Translating it yields CASSESRLETQYF.

The V and J genes are TRBV3-1 (or the pseudogene TRBV3-2) and TRBJ2-3, with 9 bases matching TRBD1. This CDR3 spans 15 amino acids. V shed 0 bases, J shed 5 bases, and the junction held 3 bases outside the gene matches. Germline V gene lookup returns CDR1 LGHDT and CDR2 YNNKEL (reference sequence). CDR3 in DNA: TGTGCCAGCAGCCAAGAGACAGGGGGAGAAGATACGCAGTATTTT. This codes for CASSQETGGEDTQYF.

The V call is TRBV2, the J call TRBJ1-3; D is ambiguous. Per the germline V gene, CDR1 is SNHLY and CDR2 is FYNNEI. The CDR3 length is 14 residues. The V end lost 10 bases, the J end lost 0 bases, and 13 bases lay between the germline ends. CDR3 bases: TGTGCCACTGAGGGCTCGAGCTCTGGAAACACCATATATTTT. It translates to CATEGSSSGNTIYF.

J is TRBJ1-1 and V is TRBV7-8; TRBD1 is a possible D gene (6 bases). Germline V gene lookup returns CDR1 SGHVS and CDR2 FQNEAQ. This CDR3 comprises 14 residues. Between the trimmed V and J ends, which lost 5 bases and 4 bases, there was a span of 14 bases. As DNA, the CDR3 is TGTGCCAGCAGCCCCCGGGACATAAGCACTGAAGCTTTCTTT. Amino acid sequence: CASSPRDISTEAFF.

The chain couples TRBV6-5 to TRBJ2-7; D uncertain. The germline V gene encodes CDR1 MNHEY and CDR2 SVGAGI. This CDR3 is built from 12 residues. V lost 0 bases, J lost 7 bases, and 7 bases lay in between. CDR3 protein: CASSYSTGEQYF. CDR3 DNA sequence: TGTGCCAGCAGTTACTCGACCGGGGAGCAGTACTTC.

The rearrangement links TRBV5-4 to TRBJ2-1, with TRBD1 matching over 7 bases. The CDR3 contains 16 residues. Germline trimming cut 0 bases from V and 6 bases from J; bases unmatched to any gene: 9. From germline, CDR1 is SGHNT and CDR2 YYREEE (reference sequence). CDR3 sequence: CASSLEVAGGGNEQFF. CDR3 DNA sequence: TGTGCCAGCAGCTTGGAAGTTGCAGGGGGTGGCAATGAGCAGTTCTTC. The entire variable domain, with the rest obtained from reference TRBV5-4 and TRBJ2-1, is as follows: ETGVTQSPTHLIKTRGQQVTLRCSSQSGHNTVSWYQQALGQGPQFIFQYYREEENGRGNFPPRFSGLQFPNYSSELNVNALELDDSALYLCASSLEVAGGGNEQFFGPGTRLTVL.

This chain links TRBV6-2 or TRBV6-3 with TRBJ1-5; D unresolved. CDR3 length: 18 amino acids. Germline V gene lookup returns CDR1 MNHEY and CDR2 SVGEGT. Trimming stripped 4 bases from V and 3 bases from J, with 22 bases between. DNA for the CDR3: TGTGCCAGCAGTTCTCTTCCCCCCGGGGTAGGGATCAATCAGCCCCAGCATTTT. Its translation is CASSSLPPGVGINQPQHF.

The chain is built from TRBV12-2 and TRBJ2-3; the table calls TRBD2, which could not be checked here. TRBV12-2 is reported as a pseudogene. The CDR3 covers 15 residues. CDR3 loop: CASRLVVGSADTQYF. The CDR3 DNA follows: TGTGCAAGTCGCTTAGTGGTCGGGAGTGCAGATACGCAGTATTTT.